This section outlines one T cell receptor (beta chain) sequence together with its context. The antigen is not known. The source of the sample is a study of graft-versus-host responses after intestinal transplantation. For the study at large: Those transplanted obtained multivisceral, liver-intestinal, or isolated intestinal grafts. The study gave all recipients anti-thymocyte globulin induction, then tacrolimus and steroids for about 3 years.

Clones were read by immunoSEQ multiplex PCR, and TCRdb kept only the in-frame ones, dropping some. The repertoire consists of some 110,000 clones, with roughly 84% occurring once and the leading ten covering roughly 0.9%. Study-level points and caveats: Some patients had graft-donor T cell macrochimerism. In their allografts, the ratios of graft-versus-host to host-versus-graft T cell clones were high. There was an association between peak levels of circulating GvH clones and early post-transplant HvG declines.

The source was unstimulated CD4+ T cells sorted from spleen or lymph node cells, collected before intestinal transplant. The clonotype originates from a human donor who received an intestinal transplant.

The CDR3 bases are TGCGCCAGCAGCCAAGGTGTGACAGGGAATAGGAATGAGCAGTTCTTC. The encoded protein is CASSQGVTGNRNEQFF. The genes are TRBV4-1 and TRBJ2-1, with 7 nucleotides matching TRBD1. The germline V gene has CDR1 MGHRA and CDR2 YSYEKL. Unmatched junction bases numbered 10, after V lost 1 base and J lost 7 bases. The CDR3 is 16 residues long.